This T cell receptor beta chain came from a study of T cells in Graves' hyperthyroidism and ophthalmopathy. This CDR3 is built from 15 residues. Trimming removed 2 bases from V and 9 bases from J, with 14 bases in between. The germline V gene encodes CDR1 ENHRY and CDR2 SYGVKD. In the case of this clonotype: Its antigen is not known.

Hyperthyroidism in the patients, aged 18 to 65, was newly diagnosed and under 2 months in duration. Diagnosis rested on symptoms, serum thyroxine and TRAb, thyroid ultrasound, and orbital computed tomography. Whole-study findings and limits: The model forecast ophthalmopathy, anticipating it by a median approximately 6 months before onset. Peripheral blood also featured most of the thyroid clonotypes expanded above 0.001.

RNA transcripts gave rise to amplified TCR beta CDR3 regions. The HTBI primer set drove a first-round RT-PCR of the TCR CDR3. Each CDR3 protein gets one entry after TCRdb re-called the multiplex PCR reads with MiXCR. The sample lists 450,000 to 700,000 distinct CDR3 sequences, 40% to 55% occurring once. Sequenced material: peripheral blood or thyroid tissue (not recorded which). This TCR derives from a woman under 30 with Graves' hyperthyroidism. V gene TRBV10-3 combines with J gene TRBJ1-6; D is possibly TRBD1 (6 bases). CDR3 sequence (DNA): TGTGCCATCAGTGAGCCGGGGGACACCTCTTCACCCCTCCACTTT. It codes for CAISEPGDTSSPLHF.